This T cell receptor (beta chain) was observed in a study of T cells after yellow fever vaccination. Study-wide context: Fractions containing few cells were prepared with SMART-Seq v4 Ultra Low Input. Study conclusions and caveats: Subsequent booster samples again held most clones from primary vaccination (around 96% CD4, nearly 90% CD8). From the bulk population, abundant clonotypes could contaminate and appear within FACS-sorted repertoires.

The CDR3 sequence is 14 residues long. From germline, CDR1 is SGDLS and CDR2 YYNGEE. V was shortened by 0 bases and J by 0 bases, with 7 bases between the two germline ends. For this clonotype: Its cognate antigen is unknown.

MiXCR, run by TCRdb on the 5' RACE reads, gives a single entry per CDR3 protein. The table includes about 140,000 distinct CDR3 sequences, 6.5% to 8.5% detected once. The J gene is TRBJ2-7, the V gene TRBV9, with D perhaps TRBD1 or TRBD2 (5 bases each). The sample was CD4+ T cells sorted from PBMCs, taken 5 days after the yellow fever booster vaccination. The clonotype comes from a man younger than 45 who received the YFV17D yellow fever vaccine. This CDR3 reads CASSVEGSSYEQYF. The CDR3 DNA follows: TGTGCCAGCAGCGTAGAGGGGAGCTCCTACGAGCAGTACTTC.